A single sample is the source of the 5 T cell receptor beta chains below, sequenced in a study of siplizumab effects on memory and regulatory T cells. Clones were read by immunoSEQ multiplex PCR, and TCRdb kept only the in-frame ones, dropping some. The repertoire includes about 120,000 clones, around 94% of them detected once, and under 2% sits in the top ten. The sample was non-Treg CD4+ T cells sorted from blood. These receptors were taken from a human donor in good health.

The chain recombines TRBV10-3 with TRBJ1-5, with D unclear. The CDR3 is 14 amino acids. V was clipped by 2 bases and J by 4 bases, with 9 bases between them. Germline CDR1 and CDR2: ENHRY and SYGVKD. CDR3 residues: CAISEVEGNQPQHF. CDR3 in DNA: TGTGCCATCAGTGAGGTCGAGGGAAATCAGCCCCAGCATTTT.

V is TRBV2 and J is TRBJ2-6; TRBD1 is a possible D gene (6 bases). V lost 5 bases to trimming and J lost 0 bases, with 11 bases between them. CDR3 size: 16 residues. CDR1 SNHLY and CDR2 FYNNEI come from the germline V gene. The CDR3 coding sequence is TGTGCCAGCAGTCGGGACATTTTCTCTGGGGCCAACGTCCTGACTTTC. Its protein is CASSRDIFSGANVLTF. The whole variable domain, remainder taken from reference TRBV2 and TRBJ2-6, is EPEVTQTPSHQVTQMGQEVILRCVPISNHLYFYWYRQILGQKVEFLVSFYNNEISEKSEIFDDQFSVERPDGSNFTLKIRSTKLEDSAMYFCASSRDIFSGANVLTFGAGSRLTVL.

This CDR3 is CASSLVFQETQYF. Written as DNA, the CDR3 is TGCGCCAGCAGCTTGGTATTCCAAGAGACCCAGTACTTC. The chain carries TRBV5-1 and TRBJ2-5; the D is unclear. The V gene lost 0 bases and the J gene lost 1 base, with 4 bases spanning the gap. This CDR3 is 13 amino acids long. Germline V lookup: CDR1 SGHRS, CDR2 YFSETQ.

The chain has TRBV2 and TRBJ2-3; D unresolved. V lost 6 bases and J lost 0, with 13 bases in between. The CDR3 extends over 15 amino acids. CDR1 SNHLY and CDR2 FYNNEI come from the germline V gene. CDR3 nucleotides: TGTGCCAGCAGCGACCGGCCTACCAGCACAGATACGCAGTATTTT. It specifies CASSDRPTSTDTQYF.

This clone was recorded once. The chain recombines TRBV29-1 with TRBJ1-1, with unresolved D. This CDR3 has 12 amino acids. Trimming left V 5 bases short and J 5 bases short, with 12 bases between. Germline CDR1 reads SQVTM; CDR2 reads ANQGSEA. CDR3 residues: CSVTQVWTEAFF. The CDR3 DNA sequence: TGCAGCGTTACCCAGGTTTGGACTGAAGCTTTCTTT.